This TCR beta chain was recovered during a study of tumor-infiltrating lymphocytes in localized non-small cell lung cancer. Study as a whole: Patients included smokers and never-smokers with various histologies, some sampled after neoadjuvant chemotherapy. The study, taken as a whole, reports: No link was found between tumor T-cell fraction and recurrence-free survival. Only some patients had TCR sequencing, depending on available tissue. Compared with uninvolved lung, tumors showed higher T cell infiltration by TCRbeta sequencing.

The table came from immunoSEQ multiplex PCR; TCRdb's copy has only in-frame clones and leaves some out. The table includes more than 9,500 clones, approximately 80% detected once. V lost 0 bases, J lost 4 bases, and 9 bases lay in between. Germline lookup yields CDR1 SQVTM and CDR2 ANQGSEA. The CDR3 length is 13 residues. Of note for this clone: What it recognizes is unknown.

The sample taken for sequencing was lung tumor tissue. The receptor comes from a human donor with non-small cell lung cancer. The chain couples TRBV29-1 to TRBJ1-2; D might be TRBD1 (5 bases). Here the CDR3 DNA reads TGCAGCGTTGAAGATGGGGCAGCCTATGGCTACACCTTC. Amino acids: CSVEDGAAYGYTF.